This T cell receptor beta chain was observed in a study of T cell responses to AZD1222 COVID-19 vaccine. Profiling relied on immunoSEQ multiplex PCR, and the TCRdb table lists in-frame clones only, not all of them. The sample holds about 150,000 clones, about nine tenths seen once. Study findings and constraints: Regions left unmutated in variants are reportedly the target of nearly half of spike-specific TCRs. Just a handful of AZD1222 recipients tested seropositive at baseline. Spike as a whole was targeted by vaccine-associated CD4 TCRs, dominant at 160-218 and 743-854.

On this clone itself: What it recognizes is unknown.

The CDR3 contains 14 residues. Germline V gene lookup returns CDR1 KGHSH and CDR2 LQKENI. Trimming removed 2 bases from V and 2 bases from J, with 10 bases in between. Sequenced here: peripheral blood, sampled on day 0 of AZD1222 vaccination. The rearrangement uses TRBV18 and TRBJ2-7; no firm D call. The sequence was collected from an adult in good health. CDR3 coding DNA: TGTGCCAGCTCACCAAGCCTAACGGCCTACGAGCAGTACTTC. The encoded protein is CASSPSLTAYEQYF.